The 3 T cell receptor beta chains below come from one sample, sequenced in a study of T cell changes during pregnancy in multiple sclerosis (dated by TCRdb to between 2018 and 2020). Libraries came from the immunoSEQ multiplex PCR assay. The table was pulled from immuneACCESS by TCRdb, which kept in-frame rearrangements only. Such tables lose some clones; where checked, under half of the loss comes from unresolved V genes, and the rest has no known cause. A total of about 83,000 clones appear in this sample, about 89% of them only once. The top ten clones comprise 3% to 4% of the sample. The source was PBMCs, collected in the first trimester of pregnancy. Receptor source: a female donor in good health, serving as a control in a pregnancy study. Some clones in this sample may be carry-over from other donors' samples.

J is TRBJ2-7 and V is TRBV27; 10 nucleotides align to TRBD2. The germline gives CDR1 MNHEY, CDR2 SMNVEV (reference sequence). This CDR3 contains 14 residues. Unmatched junction bases numbered 8, after V lost 7 bases and J lost 5 bases. The CDR3 sequence is CASTRSGRIDEQYF. The CDR3 bases are TGTGCCAGCACCCGTAGCGGGAGGATCGACGAGCAGTACTTC.

The rearrangement links TRBV5-1 to TRBJ2-5; 9 bases agree with TRBD1. CDR1 SGHRS and CDR2 YFSETQ come from the germline V gene. The V segment lost 4 bases and the J segment 4 bases; nucleotides outside the gene matches: 2. The CDR3 consists of 13 residues. Here the CDR3 DNA reads TGCGCCAGCAGCGGGGGACAGGGAGAGACCCAGTACTTC. It specifies CASSGGQGETQYF.

This clone was recorded once. The chain links TRBV28 to TRBJ1-1; D possibly corresponds to TRBD1 (5 bases). V lost 4 bases and J 1 base, leaving 13 bases between the germline ends. CDR3 length: 15 amino acids. The germline V gene encodes CDR1 MDHEN and CDR2 SYDVKM. The CDR3, as DNA: TGTGCCAGCAGTTCGTATTTAGGGGAGAACACTGAAGCTTTCTTT. Its protein is CASSSYLGENTEAFF.